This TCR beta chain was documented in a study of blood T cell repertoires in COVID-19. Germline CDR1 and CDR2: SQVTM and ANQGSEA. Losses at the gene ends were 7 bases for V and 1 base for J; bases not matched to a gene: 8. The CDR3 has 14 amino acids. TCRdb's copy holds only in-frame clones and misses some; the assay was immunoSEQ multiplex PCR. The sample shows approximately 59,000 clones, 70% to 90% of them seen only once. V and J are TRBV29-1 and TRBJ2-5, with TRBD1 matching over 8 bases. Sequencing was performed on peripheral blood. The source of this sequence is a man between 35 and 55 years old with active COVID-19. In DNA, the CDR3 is TGCAGCGCCAGGGGGCGCTTCTCCCAAGAGACCCAGTACTTC. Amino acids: CSARGRFSQETQYF.